The present entry profiles one T cell receptor beta chain with its context. This entry comes from a study of shared clonotypes between healthy human individuals. Trimming took 3 bases from V and 2 from J, leaving 14 bases between them. The CDR3 spans 17 residues. CDR1 and CDR2 (germline): MNHEY, SMNVEV (reference sequence). The data were produced by immunoSEQ multiplex PCR, yet TCRdb's version contains in-frame clones alone and is incomplete. The repertoire holds 2 million to 2.5 million clones, with around 95% as singletons. This chain connects TRBV27 to TRBJ2-6; D call uncertain. The sequenced sample was naive CD4+ T cells sorted from blood. This sample's subset: CD45RA+ positively selected. The receptor was derived from a man aged 18 to 29 in good health. CDR3 in DNA: TGTGCCAGCAGTTTCGACGGTCTGGAGCCTGGGGCCAACGTCCTGACTTTC. This gives the protein CASSFDGLEPGANVLTF.